Below, one T cell receptor beta chain is given with its context. What it binds is unknown. The data were taken from a study of cytomegalovirus exposure and HLA in healthy donors. The overall study: The approximately 710 first-cohort repertoires and the 120 or so validation repertoires shared the same platform, a later analysis reported. Study results and limitations: Most sequenced TCRs were rare (though some public TCRs occurred in many donors). Subsequent analysis showed first-cohort TCR clusters tending to co-occur in approximately 120 validation repertoires. There were 164 TCR beta chains listed as cytomegalovirus-associated.

This CDR3 region has 13 residues. The germline V gene has CDR1 SGHRS and CDR2 YFSETQ. V was trimmed by 3 bases and J by 5 bases, leaving 9 bases between them. The assay was immunoSEQ multiplex PCR, and TCRdb's table has in-frame clones only and misses some. The table lists 100,000 or so clones, around 90% of them singletons. The chain uses TRBV5-1 and TRBJ2-1, with a tentative D call TRBD2 (5 bases). This receptor was obtained from a woman in her 30s in good health and CMV-seronegative. Sequenced sample: PBMCs. The CDR3 reads CASSSRGDNEQFF. The CDR3 nucleotides are TGCGCCAGCAGCTCACGGGGAGACAATGAGCAGTTCTTC.